Listed below are T cell receptor beta chains from one sample, sequenced in a study of blood T cell repertoires in COVID-19. Generated by immunoSEQ multiplex PCR, the TCRdb table keeps only in-frame clones and is missing some. The table shows some 48,000 clones, with approximately 80% occurring only once. Sequenced sample: PBMCs or T cells enriched from blood (not recorded which). The receptors originated from a woman between 45 and 60 years old with acute COVID-19. CDR3s include the opening cysteine and the closing phenylalanine or tryptophan. Fields, in order: V gene, clone size, J gene, CDR3 protein. The size of a clone is reported for some rows only, either as once, few or many, or as a class for expanded clones.

TRBV7-9	few	TRBJ1-6	CASSLTGGVPSPLHF
TRBV11-2	few	TRBJ1-1	CASSQDRGREHTEAFF
TRBV10-3	.	TRBJ2-2	CAISGSAGVNTGELFF
TRBV3-1/TRBV3-2	.	TRBJ2-1	CASSQGSGTSGNNEQFF
TRBV29-1	.	TRBJ2-5	CSVGQETQYF
TRBV6-5	.	TRBJ1-3	CASLSGNTIYF
TRBV3-1/TRBV3-2	once	TRBJ1-6	CASMGLSYNSPLHF
TRBV2	.	TRBJ2-1	CASSDYRVHNEQFF
TRBV2	.	TRBJ1-6	CASSDEQFYNSPLHF
TRBV28	.	TRBJ1-5	CASSLPPGGGSLNQPQHF
TRBV6-5	.	TRBJ2-1	CASSADSTNEQFF
TRBV6-5	.	TRBJ1-5	CASSSQRNQPQHF
TRBV5-1	once	TRBJ1-1	CASSPRQVWTEAFF
TRBV6-5	.	TRBJ1-5	CASSYGGHHQPQHF
TRBV5-1	.	TRBJ1-1	CASSLAELAGYDEAFF
TRBV21-1	.	TRBJ2-5	CASSIVPRNPGGECEETQYF
TRBV6-5	once	TRBJ2-3	CASSFLSTDTQYF